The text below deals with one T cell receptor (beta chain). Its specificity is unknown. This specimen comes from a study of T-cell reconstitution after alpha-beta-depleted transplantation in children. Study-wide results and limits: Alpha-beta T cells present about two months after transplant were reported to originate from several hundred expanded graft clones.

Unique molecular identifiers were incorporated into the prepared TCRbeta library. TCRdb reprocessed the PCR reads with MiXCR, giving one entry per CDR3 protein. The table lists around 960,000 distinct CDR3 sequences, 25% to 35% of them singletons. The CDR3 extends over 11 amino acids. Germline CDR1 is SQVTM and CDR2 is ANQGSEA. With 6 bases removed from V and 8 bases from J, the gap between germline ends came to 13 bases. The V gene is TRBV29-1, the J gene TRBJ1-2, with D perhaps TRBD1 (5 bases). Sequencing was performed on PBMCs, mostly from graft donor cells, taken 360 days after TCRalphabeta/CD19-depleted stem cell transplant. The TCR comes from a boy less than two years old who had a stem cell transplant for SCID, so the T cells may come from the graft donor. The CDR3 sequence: CSVAGGKGYTF. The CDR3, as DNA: TGCAGCGTAGCTGGGGGGAAAGGCTACACCTTC.